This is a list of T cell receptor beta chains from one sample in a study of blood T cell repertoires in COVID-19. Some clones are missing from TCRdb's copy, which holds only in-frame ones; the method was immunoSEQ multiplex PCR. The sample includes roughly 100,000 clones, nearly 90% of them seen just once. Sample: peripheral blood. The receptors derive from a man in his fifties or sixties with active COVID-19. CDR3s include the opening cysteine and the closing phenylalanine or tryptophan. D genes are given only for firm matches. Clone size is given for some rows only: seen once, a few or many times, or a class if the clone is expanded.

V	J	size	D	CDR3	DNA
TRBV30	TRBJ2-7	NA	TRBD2	CACPRGGHIAYEQYF	TGTGCCTGCCCCCGGGGGGGGCACATTGCTTACGAGCAGTACTTC
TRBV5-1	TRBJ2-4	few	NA	CASKADPPKNIQYF	TGCGCCAGCAAAGCTGATCCCCCCAAAAACATTCAGTACTTC
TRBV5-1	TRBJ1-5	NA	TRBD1	CASSLEGTGGNQPQHF	TGCGCCAGCAGCTTGGAGGGGACAGGGGGGAATCAGCCCCAGCATTTT
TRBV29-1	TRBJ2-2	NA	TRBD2	CSVELAGVNTGELFF	TGCAGCGTTGAACTAGCGGGGGTGAACACCGGGGAGCTGTTTTTT
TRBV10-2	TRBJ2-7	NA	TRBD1	CASSSDRGRYEQYF	TGCGCCAGCAGTTCAGACAGGGGGCGGTACGAGCAGTACTTC
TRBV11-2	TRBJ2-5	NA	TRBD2	CASSLDPRLAGNQETQYF	TGTGCCAGCAGCTTAGACCCCCGGCTAGCGGGAAACCAAGAGACCCAGTACTTC
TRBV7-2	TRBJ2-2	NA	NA	CASSLVGGNTGELFF	TGTGCCAGCAGCTTAGTCGGGGGTAACACCGGGGAGCTGTTTTTT
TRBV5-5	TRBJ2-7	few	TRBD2	CASSLQNYLAGVEQYF	TGTGCCAGCAGCCTACAGAACTACCTAGCGGGGGTCGAGCAGTACTTC
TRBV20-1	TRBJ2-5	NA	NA	CSAPHGETQYF	TGCAGTGCCCCCCACGGAGAGACCCAGTACTTC
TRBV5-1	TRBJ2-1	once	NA	CASSLEGVSTYNEQFF	TGCGCCAGCAGCTTGGAGGGAGTGTCAACCTACAATGAGCAGTTCTTC
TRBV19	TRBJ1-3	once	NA	CASSTRENTIYF	TGTGCCAGTAGCACCCGAGAAAACACCATATATTTT
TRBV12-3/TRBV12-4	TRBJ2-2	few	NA	CASTRTGELFF	TGTGCCAGCACCAGAACCGGGGAGCTGTTTTTT
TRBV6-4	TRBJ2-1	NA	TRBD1	CASSDRGRFYNEQFF	TGTGCCAGCAGTGACAGGGGGCGCTTCTACAATGAGCAGTTCTTC
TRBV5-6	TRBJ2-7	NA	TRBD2	CASSLGSGGSYEQYF	TGTGCCAGCAGCTTGGGTAGCGGGGGTTCCTACGAGCAGTACTTC
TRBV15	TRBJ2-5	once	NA	CATSRARYPQETQYF	TGTGCCACCAGCAGAGCCAGGTATCCCCAAGAGACCCAGTACTTC
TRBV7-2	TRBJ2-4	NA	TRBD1	CASSVQQGLAKNIQYF	TGTGCCAGCAGCGTACAACAGGGGTTAGCCAAAAACATTCAGTACTTC
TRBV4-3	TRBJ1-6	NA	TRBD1	CASSQVDRAGNSPLHF	TGCGCCAGCAGCCAAGTGGACAGGGCAGGTAATTCACCCCTCCACTTT
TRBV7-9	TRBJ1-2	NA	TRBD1	CASSQGQLNYGYTF	TGTGCCAGCAGCCAGGGACAGCTTAACTATGGCTACACCTTC
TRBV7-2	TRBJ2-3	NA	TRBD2	CASSTGGKRGTDTQYF	TGTGCCAGCAGCACCGGGGGGAAGCGGGGCACAGATACGCAGTATTTT
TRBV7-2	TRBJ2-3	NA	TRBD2	CASSSKSSGGKDTQYF	TGTGCCAGCAGCTCGAAATCTAGCGGGGGGAAAGATACGCAGTATTTT
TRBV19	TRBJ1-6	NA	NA	CASRNNNSPLHF	TGTGCCAGTAGGAACAATAATTCACCCCTCCACTTT
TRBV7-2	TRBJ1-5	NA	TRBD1	CASSPTGAWNQPQHF	TGTGCCAGCAGCCCCACAGGGGCGTGGAATCAGCCCCAGCATTTT
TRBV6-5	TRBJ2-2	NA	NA	CASSYFGEGNTGELFF	TGTGCCAGCAGTTACTTTGGCGAGGGGAACACCGGGGAGCTGTTTTTT
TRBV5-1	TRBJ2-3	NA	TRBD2	CASKMTSGLSTDTQYF	TGCGCCAGCAAAATGACTAGCGGGCTATCCACAGATACGCAGTATTTT
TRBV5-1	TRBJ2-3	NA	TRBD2	CASSLGSGGSTDTQYF	TGCGCCAGCAGCTTGGGTAGCGGGGGTTCGACAGATACGCAGTATTTT
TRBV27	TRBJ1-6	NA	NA	CASSLDRRSSYNSPLHF	TGTGCCAGCAGTTTAGACCGTAGGAGCTCCTATAATTCACCCCTCCACTTT
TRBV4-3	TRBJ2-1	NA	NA	CASSQFISGVQFF	TGCGCCAGCAGCCAATTCATCTCGGGGGTGCAGTTCTTC
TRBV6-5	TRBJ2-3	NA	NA	CASSRGASTDTQYF	TGTGCCAGCAGTCGGGGGGCCAGCACAGATACGCAGTATTTT
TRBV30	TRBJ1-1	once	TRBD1	CAWSPGTGYAAFF	TGTGCCTGGAGTCCCGGGACAGGGTATGCAGCTTTCTTT
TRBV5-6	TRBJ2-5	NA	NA	CASSLAGVLETQYF	TGTGCCAGCAGCTTGGCAGGGGTCCTGGAGACCCAGTACTTC
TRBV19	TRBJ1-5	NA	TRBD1	CASSNLRGISNQPQHF	TGTGCCAGTAGTAATCTCAGGGGGATCAGCAATCAGCCCCAGCATTTT
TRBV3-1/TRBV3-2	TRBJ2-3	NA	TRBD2	CASSQMGLAGSDTQYF	TGTGCCAGCAGCCAAATGGGACTAGCGGGATCAGATACGCAGTATTTT
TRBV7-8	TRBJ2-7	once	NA	CASSLVVFLTGGDGRQDLLQYF	TGTGCCAGCAGCTTAGTTGTATTTTTGACCGGAGGTGACGGGCGACAGGATCTATTGCAGTACTTC
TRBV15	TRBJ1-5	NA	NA	CATSRDPFGNQPQHF	TGTGCCACCAGCAGAGACCCCTTCGGCAATCAGCCCCAGCATTTT
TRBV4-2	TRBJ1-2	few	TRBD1	CASSSGGQGGGYTF	TGTGCCAGCAGCTCAGGGGGACAGGGTGGTGGCTACACCTTC
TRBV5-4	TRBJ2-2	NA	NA	CASSLGPNTGELFF	TGTGCCAGCAGCTTGGGGCCGAACACCGGGGAGCTGTTTTTT
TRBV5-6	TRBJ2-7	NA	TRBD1	CASSPTGEGWQYF	TGTGCCAGCAGCCCGACAGGGGAAGGATGGCAGTACTTC
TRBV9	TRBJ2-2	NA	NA	CASSGQGKGELFF	TGTGCCAGCAGCGGGCAGGGGAAAGGGGAGCTGTTTTTT
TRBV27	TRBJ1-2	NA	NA	CASSWGGAGNYGYTF	TGTGCCAGCAGTTGGGGAGGGGCGGGTAACTATGGCTACACCTTC
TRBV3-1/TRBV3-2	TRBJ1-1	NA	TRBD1	CASSRGQENTEAFF	TGTGCCAGCAGCCGGGGACAGGAGAACACTGAAGCTTTCTTT
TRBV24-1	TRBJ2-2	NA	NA	CATSDSGINTGELFF	TGTGCCACCAGTGACTCCGGGATTAACACCGGGGAGCTGTTTTTT
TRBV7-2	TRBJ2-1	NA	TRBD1	CASSLVQGAYEQFF	TGTGCCAGCAGCTTAGTTCAGGGGGCCTATGAGCAGTTCTTC
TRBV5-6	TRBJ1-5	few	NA	CASSLGGHSNQPQHF	TGTGCCAGCAGCTTGGGGGGCCATAGCAATCAGCCCCAGCATTTT
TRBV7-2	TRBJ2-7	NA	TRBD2	CASSLRRGASYEQYF	TGTGCCAGCAGCTTAAGGCGGGGGGCTTCCTACGAGCAGTACTTC